This T cell receptor beta chain is drawn from a study of tumor-infiltrating lymphocytes in oesophageal squamous cell carcinoma. Germline CDR1 and CDR2: SGHVS and FNYEAQ. V was trimmed by 5 bases and J by 15 bases, leaving 20 bases between them. This CDR3 comprises 13 residues. Using its own MiXCR run on the PCR reads, TCRdb lists one record per CDR3 protein. Of more than 8,000 distinct CDR3 sequences listed, about three fifths are singletons. Source material: esophageal tumor tissue. This receptor was obtained from a female donor with esophageal squamous cell carcinoma. The gene calls are TRBV7-6 and TRBJ2-4, with a weak D call TRBD2 (5 bases). This CDR3 is CASSPTGTGELYF. The CDR3 DNA reads TGTGCCAGCAGCCCGACGGGAACCGGGGAGCTGTACTTC.